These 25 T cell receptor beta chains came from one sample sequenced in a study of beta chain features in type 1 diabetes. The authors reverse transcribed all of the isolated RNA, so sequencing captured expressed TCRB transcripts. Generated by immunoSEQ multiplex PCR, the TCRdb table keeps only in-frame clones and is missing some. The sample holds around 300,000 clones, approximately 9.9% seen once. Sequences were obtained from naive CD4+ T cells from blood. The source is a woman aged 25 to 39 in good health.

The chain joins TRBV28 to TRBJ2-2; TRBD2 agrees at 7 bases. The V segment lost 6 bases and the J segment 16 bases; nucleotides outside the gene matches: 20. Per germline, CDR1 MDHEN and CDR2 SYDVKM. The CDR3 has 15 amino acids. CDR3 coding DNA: TGTGCCAGCAGACCTGAATCCGGACCCTACACGGGGGGGTTTTTT. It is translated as CASRPESGPYTGGFF. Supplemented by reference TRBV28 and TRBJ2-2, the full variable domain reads DVKVTQSSRYLVKRTGEKVFLECVQDMDHENMFWYRQDPGLGLRLIYFSYDVKMKEKGDIPEGYSVSREKKERFSLILESASTNQTSMYLCASRPESGPYTGGFFGEGSRLTVL.

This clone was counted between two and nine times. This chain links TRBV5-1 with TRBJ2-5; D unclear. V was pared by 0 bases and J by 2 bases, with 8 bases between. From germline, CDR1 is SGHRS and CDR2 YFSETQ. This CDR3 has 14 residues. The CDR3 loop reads CASSLAASQETQYF. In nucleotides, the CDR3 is TGCGCCAGCAGCTTGGCAGCGAGTCAAGAGACCCAGTACTTC.

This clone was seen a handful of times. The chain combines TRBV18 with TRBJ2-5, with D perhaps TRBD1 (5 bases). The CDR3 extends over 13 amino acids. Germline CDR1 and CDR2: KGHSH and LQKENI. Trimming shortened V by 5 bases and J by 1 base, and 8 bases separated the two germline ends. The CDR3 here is CASSTGSQETQYF. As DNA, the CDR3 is TGTGCCAGCTCAACAGGTAGCCAAGAGACCCAGTACTTC.

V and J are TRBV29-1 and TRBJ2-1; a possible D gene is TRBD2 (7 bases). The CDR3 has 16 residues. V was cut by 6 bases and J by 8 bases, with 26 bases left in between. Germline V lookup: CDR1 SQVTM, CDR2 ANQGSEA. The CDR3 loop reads CSVRGGGGRAGYEQFF. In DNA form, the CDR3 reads TGCAGCGTCCGAGGGGGTGGAGGGAGGGCCGGCTATGAGCAGTTCTTC.

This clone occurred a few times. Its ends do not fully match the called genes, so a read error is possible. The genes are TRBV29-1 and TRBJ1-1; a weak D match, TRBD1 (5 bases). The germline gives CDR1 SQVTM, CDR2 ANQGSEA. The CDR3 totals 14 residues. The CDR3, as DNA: TGCAGCGTCGCGAGGTCAGGGTTGAATACTGAAGCTTTCTTT. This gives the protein CSVARSGLNTEAFF.

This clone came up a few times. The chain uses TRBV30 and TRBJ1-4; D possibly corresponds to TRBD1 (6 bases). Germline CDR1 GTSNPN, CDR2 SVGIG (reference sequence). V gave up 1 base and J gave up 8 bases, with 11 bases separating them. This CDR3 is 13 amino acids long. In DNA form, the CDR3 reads TGTGCCTGGAGTGCGGACAGCAGGGAAAAACTGTTTTTT. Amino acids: CAWSADSREKLFF.

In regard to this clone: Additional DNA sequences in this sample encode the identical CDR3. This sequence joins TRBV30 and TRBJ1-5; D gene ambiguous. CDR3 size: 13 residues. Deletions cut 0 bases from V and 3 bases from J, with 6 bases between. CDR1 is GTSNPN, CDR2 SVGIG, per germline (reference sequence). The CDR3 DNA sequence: TGTGCCTGGAGTGTGCAGTACAATCAGCCCCAGCATTTT. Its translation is CAWSVQYNQPQHF. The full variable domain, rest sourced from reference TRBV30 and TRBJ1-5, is SQTIHQWPATLVQPVGSPLSLECTVEGTSNPNLYWYRQAAGRGLQLLFYSVGIGQISSEVPQNLSASRPQDRQFILSSKKLLLSDSGFYLCAWSVQYNQPQHFGDGTRLSIL.

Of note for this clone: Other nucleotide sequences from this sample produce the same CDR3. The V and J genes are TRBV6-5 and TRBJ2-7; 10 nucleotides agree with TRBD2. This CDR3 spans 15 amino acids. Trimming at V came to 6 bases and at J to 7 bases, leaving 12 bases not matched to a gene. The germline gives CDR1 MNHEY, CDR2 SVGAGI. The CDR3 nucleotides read TGTGCCAGCAGCCGCCTCAGCGGGAGGGCATGGGAGCAGTACTTC. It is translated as CASSRLSGRAWEQYF.

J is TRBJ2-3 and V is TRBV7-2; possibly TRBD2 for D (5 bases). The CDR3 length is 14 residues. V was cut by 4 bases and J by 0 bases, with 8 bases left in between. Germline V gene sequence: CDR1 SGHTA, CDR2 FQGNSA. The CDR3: CASSWRLSTDTQYF. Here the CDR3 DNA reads TGTGCCAGCAGCTGGCGACTAAGCACAGATACGCAGTATTTT.

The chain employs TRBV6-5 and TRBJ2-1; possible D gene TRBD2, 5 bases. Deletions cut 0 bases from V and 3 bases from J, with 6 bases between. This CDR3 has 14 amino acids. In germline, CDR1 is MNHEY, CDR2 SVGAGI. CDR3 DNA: TGTGCCAGCAGTTACTCGAGCGGCTACAATGAGCAGTTCTTC. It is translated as CASSYSSGYNEQFF.

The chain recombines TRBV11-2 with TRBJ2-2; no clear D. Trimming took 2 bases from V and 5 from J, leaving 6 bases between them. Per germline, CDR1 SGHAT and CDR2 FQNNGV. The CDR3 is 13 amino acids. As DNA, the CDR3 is TGTGCCAGCAGCTTAACGGAGACCGGGGAGCTGTTTTTT. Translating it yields CASSLTETGELFF.

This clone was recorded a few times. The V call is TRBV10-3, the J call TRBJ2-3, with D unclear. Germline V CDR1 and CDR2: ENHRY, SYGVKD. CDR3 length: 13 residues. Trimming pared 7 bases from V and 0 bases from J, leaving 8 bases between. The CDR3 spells CAITGQSTDTQYF. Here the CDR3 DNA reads TGTGCCATCACAGGCCAGAGCACAGATACGCAGTATTTT.

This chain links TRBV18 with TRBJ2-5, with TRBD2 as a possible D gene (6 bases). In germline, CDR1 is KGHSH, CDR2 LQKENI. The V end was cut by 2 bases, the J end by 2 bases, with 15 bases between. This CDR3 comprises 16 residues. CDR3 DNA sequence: TGTGCCAGCTCACCATTTGTGCGGGGTCATCAAGAGACCCAGTACTTC. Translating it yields CASSPFVRGHQETQYF.

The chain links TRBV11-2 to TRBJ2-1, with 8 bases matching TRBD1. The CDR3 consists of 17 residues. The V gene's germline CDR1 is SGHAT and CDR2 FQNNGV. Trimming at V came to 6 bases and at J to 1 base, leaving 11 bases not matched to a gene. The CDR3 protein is CASRPRRDRGSYNEQFF. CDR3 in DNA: TGTGCCAGCAGACCAAGGCGTGACAGGGGATCCTACAATGAGCAGTTCTTC.

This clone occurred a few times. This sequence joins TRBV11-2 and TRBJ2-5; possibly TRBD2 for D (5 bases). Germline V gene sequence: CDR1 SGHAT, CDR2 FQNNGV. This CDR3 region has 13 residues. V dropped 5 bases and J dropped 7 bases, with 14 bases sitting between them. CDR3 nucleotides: TGTGCCAGCAGCCCTAGCCATTCGGGGACCCAGTACTTC. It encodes CASSPSHSGTQYF.

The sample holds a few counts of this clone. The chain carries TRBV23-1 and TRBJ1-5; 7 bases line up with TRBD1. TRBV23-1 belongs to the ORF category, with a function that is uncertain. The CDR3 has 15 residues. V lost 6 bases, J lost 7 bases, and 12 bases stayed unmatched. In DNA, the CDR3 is TGCGCCAGCAGAGTCTCGCCGACAGGGAACCAGCCCCAGCATTTT. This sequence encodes CASRVSPTGNQPQHF.

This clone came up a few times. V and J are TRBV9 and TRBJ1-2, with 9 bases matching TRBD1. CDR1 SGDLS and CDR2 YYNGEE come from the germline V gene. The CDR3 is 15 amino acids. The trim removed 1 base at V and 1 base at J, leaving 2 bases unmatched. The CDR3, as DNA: TGTGCCAGCAGCGTACGACAGGGGGGTAACTATGGCTACACCTTC. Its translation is CASSVRQGGNYGYTF.

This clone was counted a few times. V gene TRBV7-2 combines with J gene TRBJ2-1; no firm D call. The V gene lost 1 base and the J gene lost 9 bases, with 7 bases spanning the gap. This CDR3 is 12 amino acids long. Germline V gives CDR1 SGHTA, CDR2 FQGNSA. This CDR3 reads CASSLGAVEQFF. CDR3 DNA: TGTGCCAGCAGCTTAGGTGCGGTTGAGCAGTTCTTC.

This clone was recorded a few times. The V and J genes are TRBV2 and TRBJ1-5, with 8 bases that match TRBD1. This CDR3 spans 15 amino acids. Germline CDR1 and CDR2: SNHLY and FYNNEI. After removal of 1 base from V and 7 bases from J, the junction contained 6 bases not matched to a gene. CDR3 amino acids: CASSEEQGGGQPQHF. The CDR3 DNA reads TGTGCCAGCAGTGAAGAACAGGGGGGAGGGCAGCCCCAGCATTTT.

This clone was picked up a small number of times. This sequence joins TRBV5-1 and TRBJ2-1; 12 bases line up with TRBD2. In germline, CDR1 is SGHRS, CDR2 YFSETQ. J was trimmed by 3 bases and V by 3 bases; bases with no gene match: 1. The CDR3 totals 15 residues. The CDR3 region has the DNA TGCGCCAGCAGCTGGACTAGCGGGATCTACAATGAGCAGTTCTTC. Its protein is CASSWTSGIYNEQFF.

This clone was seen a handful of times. The CDR3 DNA is TGTGCCAGTAGTTCGACAGTACCCTACAATGAGCAGTTCTTC. Translating gives CASSSTVPYNEQFF. The rearrangement links TRBV19 to TRBJ2-1; maybe TRBD1 (5 bases). V dropped 5 bases and J dropped 2 bases, with 10 bases sitting between them. CDR3 length: 14 amino acids. Looked up from germline, CDR1 is LNHDA and CDR2 is SQIVND (reference sequence).

The CDR3 DNA sequence: TGTGCCAGCAGCCTAGTGACAGGGGTCTCCGAGCAGTACTTC. It encodes CASSLVTGVSEQYF. The chain employs TRBV6-1 and TRBJ2-7; 8 nucleotides agree with TRBD1. Germline V gives CDR1 MNHNS, CDR2 SASEGT. This CDR3 has 14 residues. V lost 6 bases, J lost 6 bases, and 10 bases stayed unmatched.

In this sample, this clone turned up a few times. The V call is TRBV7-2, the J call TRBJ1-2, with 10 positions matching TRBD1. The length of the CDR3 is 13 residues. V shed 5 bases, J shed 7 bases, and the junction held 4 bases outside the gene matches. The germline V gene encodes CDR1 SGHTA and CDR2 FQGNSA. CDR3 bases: TGTGCCAGCAGCACGACAGGGGGCCGTGGCTACACCTTC. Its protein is CASSTTGGRGYTF.

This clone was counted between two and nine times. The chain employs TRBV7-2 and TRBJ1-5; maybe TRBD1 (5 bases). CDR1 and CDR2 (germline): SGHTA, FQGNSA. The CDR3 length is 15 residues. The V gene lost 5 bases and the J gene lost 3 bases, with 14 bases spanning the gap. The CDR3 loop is CASSGGGDSNQPQHF. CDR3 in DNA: TGTGCCAGCAGCGGAGGAGGGGATTCCAATCAGCCCCAGCATTTT.

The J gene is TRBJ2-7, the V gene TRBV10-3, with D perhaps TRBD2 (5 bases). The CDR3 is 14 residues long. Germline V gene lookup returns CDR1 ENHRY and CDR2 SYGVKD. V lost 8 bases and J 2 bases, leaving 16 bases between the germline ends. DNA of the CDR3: TGTGCCATCGCCCCCTCGACTACAGCCTACGAGCAGTACTTC. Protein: CAIAPSTTAYEQYF.